This T cell receptor (beta chain) was observed in a study of OX40 agonist ivuxolimab in advanced cancers. Study-wide results and limits: Expanded clones tended on average to be more numerous among CD8+ T cells than CD4+.

From germline, CDR1 is SGHTA and CDR2 FQGNSA. V was clipped by 1 base and J by 0 bases, with 6 bases between them. This CDR3 comprises 15 residues. This clone has just one count. Its antigen remains unidentified. Libraries were prepared by immunoSEQ multiplex PCR; TCRdb keeps only in-frame clonotypes and omits some of them. The data hold under 100,000 clones, with nearly 90% observed a single time. The TCR originated in an adult with an advanced solid tumor such as melanoma, head and neck, liver or kidney cancer. The source was CD4+ or CD8+ T cells sorted from blood, collected in a trial of the OX40 agonist ivuxolimab. The genes are TRBV7-2 and TRBJ2-2, with no clear D. The CDR3: CASSLELANTGELFF. The CDR3 DNA sequence: TGTGCCAGCAGCTTAGAACTCGCGAACACCGGGGAGCTGTTTTTT.